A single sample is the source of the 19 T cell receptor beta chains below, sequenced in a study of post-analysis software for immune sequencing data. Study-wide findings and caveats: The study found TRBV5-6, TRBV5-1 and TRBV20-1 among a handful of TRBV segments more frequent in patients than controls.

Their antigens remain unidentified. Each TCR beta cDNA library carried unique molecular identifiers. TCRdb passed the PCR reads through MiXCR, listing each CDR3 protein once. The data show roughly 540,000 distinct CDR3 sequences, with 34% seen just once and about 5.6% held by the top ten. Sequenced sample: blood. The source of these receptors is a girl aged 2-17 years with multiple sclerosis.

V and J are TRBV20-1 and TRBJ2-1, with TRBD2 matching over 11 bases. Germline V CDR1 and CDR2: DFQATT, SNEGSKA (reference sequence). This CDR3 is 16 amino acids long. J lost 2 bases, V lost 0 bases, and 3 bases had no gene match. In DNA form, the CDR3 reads TGCAGTGCTAGAGATCCGGGACTAGCGGCCTACAATGAGCAGTTCTTC. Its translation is CSARDPGLAAYNEQFF.

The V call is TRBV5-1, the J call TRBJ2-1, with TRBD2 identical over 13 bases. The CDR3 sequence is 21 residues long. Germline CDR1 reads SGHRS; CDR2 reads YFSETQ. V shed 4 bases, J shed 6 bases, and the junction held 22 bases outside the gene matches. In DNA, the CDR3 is TGCGCCAGCAGCCTGGGCCGGGTGACGATACTAGCGGGGGGGCCCGGCAATGAGCAGTTCTTC. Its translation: CASSLGRVTILAGGPGNEQFF.

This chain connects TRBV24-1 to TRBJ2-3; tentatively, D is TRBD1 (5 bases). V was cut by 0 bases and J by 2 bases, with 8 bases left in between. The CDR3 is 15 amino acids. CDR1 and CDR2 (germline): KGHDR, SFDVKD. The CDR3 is CATSDLARDTDTQYF. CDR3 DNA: TGTGCCACCAGTGATTTGGCCAGGGACACAGATACGCAGTATTTT.

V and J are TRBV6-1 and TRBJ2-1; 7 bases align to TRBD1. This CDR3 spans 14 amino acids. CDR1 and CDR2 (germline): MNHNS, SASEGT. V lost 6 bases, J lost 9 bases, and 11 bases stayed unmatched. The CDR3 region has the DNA TGTGCCAGCAGGGACAGACGCTCAGGGGGTGAGCAGTTCTTC. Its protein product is CASRDRRSGGEQFF.

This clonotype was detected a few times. The CDR3 DNA is TGCAGCGTTGAAGCTCGGGCAGAAGATCCGTATTTT. Translation gives CSVEARAEDPYF. The J gene is TRBJ2-3, the V gene TRBV29-1, with D unclear. Looked up from germline, CDR1 is SQVTM and CDR2 is ANQGSEA. The CDR3 spans 12 residues. Trimming removed 1 base at V and 14 bases at J, with 16 bases between.

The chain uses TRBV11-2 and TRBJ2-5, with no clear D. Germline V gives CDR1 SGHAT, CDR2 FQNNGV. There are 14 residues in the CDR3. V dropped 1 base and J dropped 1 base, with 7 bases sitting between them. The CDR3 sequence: CASSLGSPQETQYF. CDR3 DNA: TGTGCCAGCAGCTTAGGAAGCCCCCAAGAGACCCAGTACTTC.

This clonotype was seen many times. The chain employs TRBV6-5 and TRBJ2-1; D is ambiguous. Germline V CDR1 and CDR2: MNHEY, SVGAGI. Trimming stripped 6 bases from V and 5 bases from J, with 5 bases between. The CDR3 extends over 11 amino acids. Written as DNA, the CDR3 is TGTGCCAGCAGCCGGGACAATGAGCAGTTCTTC. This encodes CASSRDNEQFF.

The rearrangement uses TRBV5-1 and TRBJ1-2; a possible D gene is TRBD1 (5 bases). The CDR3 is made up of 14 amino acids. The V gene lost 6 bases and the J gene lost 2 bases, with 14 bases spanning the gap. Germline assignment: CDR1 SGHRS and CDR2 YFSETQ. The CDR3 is CASKPTSGNYGYTF. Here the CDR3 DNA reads TGCGCCAGCAAACCAACCTCAGGGAACTATGGCTACACCTTC. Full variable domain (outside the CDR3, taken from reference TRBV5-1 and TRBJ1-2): KAGVTQTPRYLIKTRGQQVTLSCSPISGHRSVSWYQQTPGQGLQFLFEYFSETQRNKGNFPGRFSGRQFSNSRSEMNVSTLELGDSALYLCASKPTSGNYGYTFGSGTRLTVV.

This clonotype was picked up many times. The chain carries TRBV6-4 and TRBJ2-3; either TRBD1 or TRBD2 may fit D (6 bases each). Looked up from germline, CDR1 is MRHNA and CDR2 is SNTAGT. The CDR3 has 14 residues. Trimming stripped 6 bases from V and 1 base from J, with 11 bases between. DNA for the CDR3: TGTGCCAGCAGCCGGAGGGGGGGCACAGATACGCAGTATTTT. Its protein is CASSRRGGTDTQYF.

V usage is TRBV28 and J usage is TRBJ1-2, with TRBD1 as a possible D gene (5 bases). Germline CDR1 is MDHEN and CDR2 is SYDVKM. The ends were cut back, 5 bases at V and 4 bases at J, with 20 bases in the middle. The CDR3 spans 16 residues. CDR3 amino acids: CASSPLGTDRLYGYTF. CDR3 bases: TGTGCCAGCAGTCCCCTTGGGACGGATCGTCTCTATGGCTACACCTTC.

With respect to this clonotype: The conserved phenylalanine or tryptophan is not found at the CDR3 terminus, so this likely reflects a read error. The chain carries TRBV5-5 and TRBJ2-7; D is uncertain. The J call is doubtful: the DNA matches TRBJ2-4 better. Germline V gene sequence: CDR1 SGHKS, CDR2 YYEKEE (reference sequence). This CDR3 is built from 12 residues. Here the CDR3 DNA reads TGTGCCAGCAGCTCTTCTAGAAGCATTCAGTACTTG. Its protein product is CASSSSRSIQYL.

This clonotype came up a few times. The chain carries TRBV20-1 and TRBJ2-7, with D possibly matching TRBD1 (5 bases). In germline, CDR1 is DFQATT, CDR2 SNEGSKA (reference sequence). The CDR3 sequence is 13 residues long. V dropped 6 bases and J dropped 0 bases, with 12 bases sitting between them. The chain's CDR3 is CSAPKGSSYEQYF. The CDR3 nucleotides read TGCAGTGCACCAAAGGGGTCCTCCTACGAGCAGTACTTC.

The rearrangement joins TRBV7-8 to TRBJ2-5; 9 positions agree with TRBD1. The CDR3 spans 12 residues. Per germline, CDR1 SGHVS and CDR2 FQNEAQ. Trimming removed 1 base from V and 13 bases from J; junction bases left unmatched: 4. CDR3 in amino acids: CASSLGTGVAYF. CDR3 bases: TGTGCCAGCAGCTTAGGGACAGGGGTGGCGTACTTC.

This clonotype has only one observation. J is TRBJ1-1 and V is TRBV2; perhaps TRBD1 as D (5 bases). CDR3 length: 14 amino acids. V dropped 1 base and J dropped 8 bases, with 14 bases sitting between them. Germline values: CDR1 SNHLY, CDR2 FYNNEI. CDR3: CASSEVRGVGEAFF. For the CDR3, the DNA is TGTGCCAGCAGTGAAGTGCGGGGCGTTGGGGAAGCTTTCTTT.

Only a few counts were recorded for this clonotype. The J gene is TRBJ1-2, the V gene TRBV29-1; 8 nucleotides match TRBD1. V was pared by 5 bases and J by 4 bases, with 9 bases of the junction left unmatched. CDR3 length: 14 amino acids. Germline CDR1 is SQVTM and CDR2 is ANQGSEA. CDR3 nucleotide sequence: TGCAGCGTTACGGACAGGGCCCGGTTCTATGGCTACACCTTC. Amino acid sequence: CSVTDRARFYGYTF.

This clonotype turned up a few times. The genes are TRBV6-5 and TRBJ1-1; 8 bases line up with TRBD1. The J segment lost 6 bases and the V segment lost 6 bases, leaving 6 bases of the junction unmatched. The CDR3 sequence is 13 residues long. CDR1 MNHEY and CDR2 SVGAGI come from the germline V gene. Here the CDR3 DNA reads TGTGCCAGCAGCTTCGACAGGGGCGCTGAAGCTTTCTTT. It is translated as CASSFDRGAEAFF.

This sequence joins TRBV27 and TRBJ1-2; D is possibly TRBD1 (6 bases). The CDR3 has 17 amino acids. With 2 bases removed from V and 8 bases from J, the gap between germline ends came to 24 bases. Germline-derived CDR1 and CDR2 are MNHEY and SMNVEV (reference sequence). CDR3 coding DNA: TGTGCCAGCAGTTTAATCCCCCCGGACAGCCTCCAAGAGGGCTACACCTTC. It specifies CASSLIPPDSLQEGYTF.

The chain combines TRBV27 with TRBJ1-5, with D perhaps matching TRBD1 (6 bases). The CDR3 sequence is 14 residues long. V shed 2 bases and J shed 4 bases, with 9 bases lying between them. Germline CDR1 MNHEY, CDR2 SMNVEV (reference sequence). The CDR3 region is CASSLGTSNQPQHF. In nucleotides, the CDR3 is TGTGCCAGCAGTTTAGGGACATCAAATCAGCCCCAGCATTTT.

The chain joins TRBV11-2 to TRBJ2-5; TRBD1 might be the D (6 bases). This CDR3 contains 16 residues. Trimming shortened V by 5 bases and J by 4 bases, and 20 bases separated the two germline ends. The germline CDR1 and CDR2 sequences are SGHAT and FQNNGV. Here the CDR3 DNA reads TGTGCCAGCAGCCTTTCAGGGGTACTCAGCTCAGAGACCCAGTACTTC. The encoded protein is CASSLSGVLSSETQYF.